The 5 T cell receptor beta chains reported below all come from one sample, sequenced in a study of shared clonotypes between healthy human individuals. Generated by immunoSEQ multiplex PCR, the TCRdb table keeps only in-frame clones and is missing some. The table includes fewer than 600,000 clones, approximately 85% detected once. The sequenced material came from PBMCs. The receptors were gathered from a woman aged 40 to 50 in good health. Some clones in this sample may be carry-over from other donors' samples.

This clone has a single count. V gene TRBV7-9 combines with J gene TRBJ1-1, with D uncertain. The germline V and J ends were trimmed by 1 base and 1 base, with 13 bases remaining between them. The CDR3 runs to 16 residues. Germline lookup yields CDR1 SEHNR and CDR2 FQNEAQ (reference sequence). This chain's CDR3 is CASSLVQTLENTEAFF. The CDR3 bases are TGTGCCAGCAGCTTAGTCCAGACTTTAGAGAACACTGAAGCTTTCTTT.

The chain joins TRBV5-6 to TRBJ1-1; no definite D call. The CDR3 loop spans 14 amino acids. Germline V gives CDR1 SGHDT, CDR2 YYEEEE. The V end lost 4 bases, the J end lost 1 base, and 11 bases lay between the germline ends. The CDR3 region is CASSVGFSNTEAFF. The CDR3 DNA is TGTGCCAGCAGCGTAGGGTTTTCGAACACTGAAGCTTTCTTT.

This chain uses TRBV9 with TRBJ1-2; TRBD1 matches 9 bases. CDR3 size: 16 residues. The V and J ends lost 2 bases and 3 bases, in that order; junction bases with no gene match: 8. Germline assignment: CDR1 SGDLS and CDR2 YYNGEE. CDR3 sequence reads: CASSVEGTGSDYGYTF. The CDR3, as DNA: TGTGCCAGCAGCGTCGAGGGGACAGGGTCCGACTATGGCTACACCTTC.

J is TRBJ2-3 and V is TRBV7-9, with 11 positions matching TRBD2. Germline CDR1 reads SEHNR; CDR2 reads FQNEAQ (reference sequence). The CDR3 is 16 residues long. V gave up 5 bases and J gave up 4 bases; unmatched junction bases: 8. CDR3 bases: TGTGCCAGCAGCCGGCTACTAGCGGGAGATGCAGATACGCAGTATTTT. Translation gives CASSRLLAGDADTQYF.

J is TRBJ2-1 and V is TRBV2; D gene uncertain. The V and J ends lost 6 bases and 2 bases respectively, with 5 bases between them. CDR3 length: 12 amino acids. Germline V gene lookup returns CDR1 SNHLY and CDR2 FYNNEI. The CDR3: CASSGTYNEQFF. The CDR3 DNA sequence: TGTGCCAGCAGCGGAACCTACAATGAGCAGTTCTTC.